The rows below give T cell receptor beta chains drawn from one sample of a study of shared clonotypes between healthy human individuals. Sequencing used immunoSEQ multiplex PCR; TCRdb keeps in-frame clones, though not all of them. The data contain about 2.1 million clones, 80% to 95% of them singletons. Sample: naive CD8+ T cells from PBMCs. The receptors stem from a man aged 18 to 30 in good health. Some clones in this sample may be carry-over from other donors' samples. Each CDR3 is given with its conserved first and last residue. Each record gives: D gene, CDR3 length, V gene, CDR3 protein. The D gene is left open where the match is weak.

>.|15|TRBV5-6
CASSLRRTLNTEAFF
>.|14|TRBV6-6
CASSHTRVGQPQHF
>TRBD2|15|TRBV7-2
CASSPRWTSGYEQYF
>.|12|TRBV28
CASNLRGDTQYF
>.|15|TRBV6-5
CASSPGRAANSPLHF
>.|15|TRBV19
CASSLRGASPSEQYF
>TRBD1|15|TRBV7-9
CASSPGQGENQPQHF
>.|13|TRBV19
CASSMGVEDEQFF
>TRBD1|15|TRBV27
CASSLTGGGTGELFF
>TRBD2|16|TRBV18
CASSPGLTSGRNEQFF
>TRBD2|15|TRBV28
CASSLLSGSSYEQYF
>.|16|TRBV4-1
CASSRLSTVTGNTIYF
>.|16|TRBV19
CASSGGTVLNTGELFF
>.|13|TRBV12-5
CASALTSVNEQFF
>.|12|TRBV29-1
CSLLATTGELFF
>.|15|TRBV10-3
CAISDPPGQAYEQYF
>.|16|TRBV7-9
CASSPWAGDPGNTIYF
>.|14|TRBV6-5
CASSPRVGYNEQFF
>TRBD2|16|TRBV9
CASSALAGGPVDTQYF
>TRBD1|14|TRBV13
CASSHGTGREKLFF
>.|14|TRBV9
CASSVGSRWPGYTF
>TRBD2|15|TRBV9
CASSVVGGTYNEQFF
>.|14|TRBV28
CASSFEVSPQPQHF
>TRBD1|13|TRBV9
CASSVSGGGKAFF
>.|12|TRBV25-1
CASSDGTGELFF
>TRBD2|17|TRBV19
CASSRRLAGGPTDTQYF
>.|12|TRBV28
CASSFEVDEQYF
>.|16|TRBV11-2
CASSLTHGGGYNEQFF
>TRBD1|15|TRBV6-1
CASSERPGGDYEQYF
>.|15|TRBV7-8
CASREEGQSTDTQYF
>.|14|TRBV9
CASSARESNEKLFF
>.|12|TRBV5-1
CASRTPNNEQFF
>.|14|TRBV9
CASSVGSSNYGYTF
>.|15|TRBV7-2
CASWSWTIPGDTQYF
>TRBD1|15|TRBV7-9
CASSPQDRGGEKLFF
>.|13|TRBV14
CASSTGMNTEAFF
>.|14|TRBV7-9
CASSTGTRVHEQYF
>.|12|TRBV25-1
CASSSLANEQFF
>TRBD2|15|TRBV11-2
CASSLLRLATDTQYF
>.|12|TRBV29-1
CSVDGGNYGYTF
>.|15|TRBV6-1
CASSPTVGQGTEAFF
>.|16|TRBV6-6
CASSYSGGLSYNEQFF
>.|15|TRBV7-8
CASSPLQIPDTEAFF
>.|12|TRBV19
CASSQMNTEAFF
>.|12|TRBV7-6
CASSLFGNEQFF
>.|15|TRBV27
CASSARDTHPDTQYF
>.|16|TRBV7-8
CASSLVRTTSTDTQYF
>TRBD1|16|TRBV27
CASSFSLGQATYEQYF
>.|18|TRBV7-9
CASSTNLQTRSIQETQYF
>.|15|TRBV19
CASSKNSRVNEKLFF
>.|14|TRBV27
CASSLNQGGQPQHF
>.|15|TRBV7-2
CASSLVGGATYEQYF